What follows are 5 T cell receptor beta chains derived from one specimen sequenced in a study of blood T cell repertoires in COVID-19. The assay was immunoSEQ multiplex PCR, and TCRdb's table has in-frame clones only and misses some. The table records some 120,000 clones, approximately 82% of them present only once. Sequenced input: peripheral blood. The receptor source for this set is a man aged 30-40 years with acute or convalescent COVID-19.

The chain links TRBV12-3 or TRBV12-4 to TRBJ1-1; no clear D gene. The length of the CDR3 is 13 residues. Between the trimmed V and J ends, which lost 5 bases and 3 bases, there was a span of 10 bases. As DNA, the CDR3 is TGTGCCAGCAGTGAAGGAGGTTACACTGAAGCTTTCTTT. Translated, it gives CASSEGGYTEAFF.

This clone came up a few times. The CDR3 bases are TGTGCCAGCATACTGGGGAGTGAGCAGTTCTTC. As protein: CASILGSEQFF. The gene calls are TRBV6-5 and TRBJ2-1; D is possibly TRBD2 (5 bases). V was trimmed by 7 bases and J by 9 bases, leaving 10 bases between them. CDR1 and CDR2 from the germline V gene are MNHEY and SVGAGI. This CDR3 is 11 amino acids long.

This chain uses TRBV6-6 with TRBJ1-2; 9 bases match TRBD1. After removal of 5 bases from V and 6 bases from J, the junction contained 7 bases not matched to a gene. This CDR3 spans 14 amino acids. CDR1 is MNHNY and CDR2 is SVGAGI in the germline V gene (reference sequence). DNA for the CDR3: TGTGCCAGCAGTACCCAGACAGGGGGGGATGGCTACACCTTC. It encodes CASSTQTGGDGYTF.

The table lists this clone with a few counts. The chain combines TRBV30 with TRBJ2-7; 11 positions match TRBD2. Germline values: CDR1 GTSNPN, CDR2 SVGIG (reference sequence). V lost 2 bases to trimming and J lost 4 bases; unmatched junction nucleotides: 4. This CDR3 has 14 amino acids. The DNA for the CDR3 is TGTGCCTGGAGTCGCCTAGCGGGAGGTTACGAGCAGTACGTC. This translates into CAWSRLAGGYEQYV.

This chain joins TRBV2 and TRBJ2-2; D unresolved. V shed 6 bases and J shed 0 bases, with 11 bases lying between them. CDR1 SNHLY and CDR2 FYNNEI come from the germline V gene. This CDR3 spans 15 amino acids. This chain's CDR3 is CASSRAVTNTGELFF. In nucleotides, the CDR3 is TGTGCCAGCAGCCGTGCGGTGACGAACACCGGGGAGCTGTTTTTT.